This T cell receptor (beta chain) was obtained from a study of blood T cell repertoires in COVID-19. Study context: Some COVID-19 samples were acute and others convalescent; all came from the United States, Italy and Spain. PBMCs, B-cell-depleted T cells, or T cells were the source of the cDNA or gDNA that made up the material.

Produced via immunoSEQ multiplex PCR; TCRdb's table is partial and in-frame only. Of some 150,000 clones in the sample, 86% were seen once. The source of this sequence is an elderly woman in a cohort sampled during active or convalescent COVID-19. What was sequenced was peripheral blood.

In DNA, the CDR3 is TGTGCCAGCAGCTTAAACCCACCCGGGAACACTGAAGCTTTCTTT. This sequence encodes CASSLNPPGNTEAFF. The chain recombines TRBV7-9 with TRBJ1-1; the D is unclear. V gave up 2 bases and J gave up 1 base, with 11 bases separating them. The CDR3 extends over 15 amino acids. CDR1 is SEHNR, CDR2 FQNEAQ, per germline (reference sequence).